This T cell receptor beta chain was profiled in a study of shared clonotypes between healthy human individuals. When samples were unsorted, tens of millions of PBMCs were used for genomic DNA. Trimming left V 4 bases short and J 8 bases short, with 19 bases between. Germline CDR1 reads SGDLS; CDR2 reads YYNGEE. The CDR3 is 15 amino acids. The test was conducted at deep level. Several immunoSEQ plates received, in even portions, the genomic DNA of each subset. Unsorted PBMC DNA was run through sequencing on ten immunoSEQ deep assay plates. The table came from immunoSEQ multiplex PCR; TCRdb's copy has only in-frame clones and leaves some out. The sample has about 470,000 clones, around 79% seen once.

The clonotype comes from a woman aged 40 to 50 in good health. Some clones in this sample may be carry-over from other donors' samples. The sequencing sample was made of PBMCs. The J gene is TRBJ2-1, the V gene TRBV9, with D possibly being TRBD1 (5 bases). Here the CDR3 reads CASSLGTGPMDEQFF. In nucleotides, the CDR3 is TGTGCCAGCAGCCTCGGCACAGGCCCGATGGATGAGCAGTTCTTC.